Shown below are 9 T cell receptor beta chains from a single sample sequenced in a study of shared clonotypes between healthy human individuals (dated by TCRdb to the early 2020s). The library was made by the immunoSEQ multiplex PCR assay. The table was pulled from immuneACCESS by TCRdb, which kept in-frame rearrangements only. Such tables lose some clones; where checked, under half of the loss comes from unresolved V genes, and the rest has no known cause. Recorded for this sample are about 580,000 clones; 95% to 98% of them occurred a single time. The biggest ten clones account for approximately 0.3% of the sample. CD8 naive samples were CD45RO-negative cells positively selected for CCR7, giving a CD45RA+CCR7+ population that excluded TemRA cells. The material sequenced was naive CD8+ T cells sorted from blood. The cell subset or site label on this specimen signifies: CD45RA+CCR7+. The receptors here all came from a man aged 25 to 40 in good health.

This clone has just one count. The chain couples TRBV7-6 to TRBJ2-1, with 11 positions matching TRBD2. The CDR3 totals 16 residues. The J segment lost 5 bases and the V segment lost 4 bases, leaving 7 bases of the junction unmatched. Germline V gene lookup returns CDR1 SGHVS and CDR2 FNYEAQ. DNA of the CDR3: TGTGCCAGCAGCTCCCGGCCGGGACTAGCGGACAATGAGCAGTTCTTC. Translation: CASSSRPGLADNEQFF.

The genes are TRBV5-6 and TRBJ2-1; D gene uncertain. Trimming removed 0 bases at V and 9 bases at J, with 19 bases between. Germline V gene data show CDR1 as SGHDT and CDR2 as YYEEEE. This CDR3 has 16 residues. CDR3 nucleotide sequence: TGTGCCAGCAGCTTGGGGGGAATCCCGATCTTCGGTGAGCAGTTCTTC. Translating it yields CASSLGGIPIFGEQFF.

The chain employs TRBV2 and TRBJ2-3; D is undetermined. The ends were cut back, 7 bases at V and 3 bases at J, with 11 bases in the middle. Germline V CDR1 and CDR2: SNHLY, FYNNEI. This CDR3 is 13 amino acids long. The CDR3 bases are TGTGCCAGCAACGGATTTCGGACAGATACGCAGTATTTT. Translating it yields CASNGFRTDTQYF.

The chain employs TRBV27 and TRBJ1-1; D gene uncertain. The germline gives CDR1 MNHEY, CDR2 SMNVEV (reference sequence). V lost 7 bases and J lost 1, with 16 bases in between. CDR3 length: 15 amino acids. The CDR3 DNA follows: TGTGCCAGCATCCAACGGGGAGGGTGGAACACTGAAGCTTTCTTT. This gives the protein CASIQRGGWNTEAFF.

This rearrangement joins TRBV28 to TRBJ1-2; D is possibly TRBD1 (5 bases). Trimming shortened V by 9 bases and J by 4 bases, and 9 bases separated the two germline ends. The CDR3 loop spans 11 amino acids. Per the germline V gene, CDR1 is MDHEN and CDR2 is SYDVKM. The CDR3 sequence is CASRDRYGYTF. CDR3 DNA: TGTGCCAGTCGGGACCGCTATGGCTACACCTTC.

The rearrangement uses TRBV28 and TRBJ2-7; 7 nucleotides line up with TRBD1. The CDR3 covers 12 residues. Germline CDR1 MDHEN, CDR2 SYDVKM. Losses at the gene ends were 8 bases for V and 0 bases for J; bases not matched to a gene: 1. This CDR3 reads CASGTDSYEQYF. The CDR3 DNA follows: TGTGCCAGCGGGACAGACTCCTACGAGCAGTACTTC.

This clone was counted a single time. The J gene is TRBJ2-3, the V gene TRBV12-5; 7 bases line up with TRBD1. Per the germline V gene, CDR1 is LGHNT and CDR2 is FRNRAP. This CDR3 contains 19 residues. V was clipped by 1 base and J by 3 bases; unmatched bases: 16. This CDR3 is CASGLAETTEGARTDTQYF. In nucleotides, the CDR3 is TGTGCTAGTGGTTTGGCGGAAACTACCGAGGGGGCTCGTACAGATACGCAGTATTTT.

The chain couples TRBV5-6 to TRBJ2-4, with 11 bases lining up with TRBD1. V was clipped by 4 bases and J by 4 bases; unmatched bases: 13. CDR1 is SGHDT and CDR2 is YYEEEE in the germline V gene. CDR3 length: 18 amino acids. For the CDR3, the DNA is TGTGCCAGCAGCGGGCTCCGGGACAGGGGGTTCAATAAAAACATTCAGTACTTC. As protein: CASSGLRDRGFNKNIQYF. The full variable domain, with the rest looked up from reference TRBV5-6 and TRBJ2-4, is DAGVTQSPTHLIKTRGQQVTLRCSPKSGHDTVSWYQQALGQGPQFIFQYYEEEERQRGNFPDRFSGHQFPNYSSELNVNALLLGDSALYLCASSGLRDRGFNKNIQYFGAGTRLSVL.

The rearrangement links TRBV9 to TRBJ2-7, with D hard to call. The CDR3 runs 18 residues. The germline V gene encodes CDR1 SGDLS and CDR2 YYNGEE. With 3 bases removed from V and 0 bases from J, the gap between germline ends came to 22 bases. The CDR3 nucleotides are TGTGCCAGCAGCGCCGCCCCCGGTCGGCAGACTCACTCCTACGAGCAGTACTTC. Translating it yields CASSAAPGRQTHSYEQYF.